The rows below give T cell receptor beta chains drawn from one sample of a study of blood T cell repertoires in COVID-19. Assay: immunoSEQ multiplex PCR; the TCRdb copy retains only in-frame clones and omits some. The sample lists 150,000 to 200,000 clones; around 88% were seen once. The specimen was peripheral blood. The source is a human donor in a cohort sampled during active COVID-19. Each CDR3 is given with its conserved first and last residue. D genes are given only for firm matches. Size is stated for part of the rows, as once, few or many counts, or as a class when the clone is expanded.

V gene,J gene,D gene,CDR3 length,clone size,CDR3 protein,CDR3 DNA
TRBV5-4,TRBJ2-2,-,12,-,CASKGAPGELFF,TGTGCCAGCAAAGGGGCCCCCGGGGAGCTGTTTTTT
TRBV28,TRBJ1-6,TRBD1,15,few,CASSSPGTGRSPLHF,TGTGCCAGCAGTTCCCCCGGGACAGGGAGGTCACCCCTCCACTTT
TRBV18,TRBJ2-3,-,18,few,CASSPPNTLASGTDTQYF,TGTGCCAGCTCACCACCTAATACCCTAGCCAGTGGCACAGATACGCAGTATTTT
TRBV6-4,TRBJ2-6,-,16,few,CASSEGVGSGANVLTF,TGTGCCAGCAGTGAGGGCGTTGGCTCTGGGGCCAACGTCCTGACTTTC
TRBV5-1,TRBJ1-2,TRBD1,16,-,CASSFDTGTGVYGYTF,TGCGCCAGCAGCTTCGACACCGGGACAGGGGTGTATGGCTACACCTTC
TRBV4-1,TRBJ1-3,TRBD1,16,-,CASSPYPGQEGYTIYF,TGCGCCAGCAGCCCTTACCCGGGACAGGAGGGCTACACCATATATTTT
TRBV19,TRBJ1-5,-,14,-,CASSISAANQPQHF,TGTGCCAGTAGTATAAGCGCCGCGAATCAGCCCCAGCATTTT
TRBV20-1,TRBJ2-2,-,14,-,CSASGGGNTGELFF,TGCAGTGCTAGTGGAGGGGGAAACACCGGGGAGCTGTTTTTT
TRBV27,TRBJ2-1,TRBD2,17,-,CASSPLLSGGASNEQFF,TGTGCCAGCAGCCCCCTCCTCAGCGGGGGGGCGTCGAATGAGCAGTTCTTC
TRBV11-3,TRBJ2-3,-,12,-,CASSLDSDTQYF,TGTGCCAGCAGCTTAGACTCTGATACGCAGTATTTT
TRBV28,TRBJ2-2,-,15,few,CASSFSRAFTGELFF,TGTGCCAGCAGTTTCTCGCGAGCTTTCACCGGGGAGCTGTTTTTT
TRBV5-8,TRBJ2-7,TRBD1,16,-,CASSPARRTGGYEQYF,TGTGCCAGCAGCCCCGCGCGCCGGACAGGAGGTTACGAGCAGTACTTC
TRBV30,TRBJ2-7,-,15,-,CAWSGRAGTHYEQYF,TGTGCCTGGAGTGGGAGGGCGGGTACCCACTACGAGCAGTACTTC
TRBV9,TRBJ2-1,TRBD2,17,-,CASSPSTSASSYNEQFF,TGTGCCAGCAGCCCATCCACTAGCGCGAGCTCCTACAATGAGCAGTTCTTC
TRBV27,TRBJ2-7,-,16,-,CASSLISGGGRREQYF,TGTGCCAGCAGTTTAATATCGGGTGGAGGACGTCGCGAGCAGTACTTC
TRBV19,TRBJ1-1,-,11,-,CASIRSTEAFF,TGTGCCAGTATACGGTCCACTGAAGCTTTCTTT
TRBV7-9,TRBJ2-7,-,16,-,CASSSHTDGSFYEQYF,TGTGCCAGCAGCTCGCACACGGACGGGAGCTTCTACGAGCAGTACTTC
TRBV5-5,TRBJ2-2,TRBD1,15,-,CASSFATGGTGELFF,TGTGCCAGCAGCTTTGCAACAGGGGGCACCGGGGAGCTGTTTTTT
TRBV28,TRBJ2-7,-,14,-,CASSFQATSYEQYF,TGTGCCAGCAGTTTTCAAGCCACTTCCTACGAGCAGTACTTC
TRBV6-5,TRBJ1-2,TRBD1,14,-,CASKGTGGNYGYTF,TGTGCCAGCAAAGGGACAGGGGGGAACTATGGCTACACCTTC
TRBV5-1,TRBJ2-1,TRBD2,16,-,CASSVQGGGVNNEQFF,TGCGCCAGCAGCGTCCAGGGCGGGGGTGTAAACAATGAGCAGTTCTTC
TRBV2,TRBJ2-1,-,17,-,CASVTGMTTLTYNEQFF,TGTGCCAGCGTAACAGGGATGACAACCCTTACCTACAATGAGCAGTTCTTC
TRBV9,TRBJ1-2,TRBD1,16,-,CASSPGTGGNLGGYTF,TGTGCCAGCAGCCCCGGGACAGGGGGTAATCTCGGTGGCTACACCTTC
TRBV12-3/TRBV12-4,TRBJ1-6,-,13,-,CASRLDSPSPLHF,TGTGCCAGCAGATTAGACAGTCCCTCACCCCTCCACTTT
TRBV5-1,TRBJ2-7,TRBD2,15,-,CASRGLAGKSYEQYF,TGCGCCAGCAGGGGGTTAGCGGGCAAGTCCTACGAGCAGTACTTC
TRBV3-1/TRBV3-2,TRBJ1-1,-,16,-,CASSPRGVAAGTEAFF,TGTGCCAGCAGCCCTCGGGGGGTCGCCGCGGGCACTGAAGCTTTCTTT
TRBV11-2,TRBJ1-1,-,13,-,CASMRTANTEAFF,TGTGCCAGCATGAGGACAGCAAACACTGAAGCTTTCTTT
TRBV2,TRBJ1-5,-,16,-,CASSDYPPLQGEPQHF,TGTGCCAGCAGTGATTATCCACCCCTACAGGGTGAGCCCCAGCATTTT
TRBV9,TRBJ1-6,-,16,-,CASSESWGLDNSPLHF,TGTGCCAGCAGCGAGAGCTGGGGGCTTGATAATTCACCCCTCCACTTT
TRBV6-6,TRBJ2-7,-,14,-,CASAGTLSSYEQYF,TGTGCCAGTGCAGGGACTCTAAGCTCCTACGAGCAGTACTTC
TRBV2,TRBJ1-2,TRBD1,13,-,CASRPDRAYGYTF,TGTGCCAGTCGACCGGACAGGGCGTACGGCTACACCTTC
TRBV30,TRBJ1-5,-,15,-,CAWSAAGHSNQPQHF,TGTGCCTGGAGTGCGGCGGGCCATAGCAATCAGCCCCAGCATTTT
TRBV2,TRBJ2-2,TRBD1,15,few,CASSRTGLDTGELFF,TGTGCCAGCAGCAGGACAGGACTCGACACCGGGGAGCTGTTTTTT
TRBV30,TRBJ2-7,-,13,-,CAWRQEGLREQYF,TGTGCCTGGAGGCAGGAGGGGCTAAGGGAGCAGTACTTC
TRBV9,TRBJ2-5,TRBD1,15,-,CASSVAGTRGETQYF,TGTGCCAGCAGCGTAGCCGGCACCAGGGGGGAGACCCAGTACTTC
TRBV9,TRBJ1-2,-,13,once,CASSPGDIGGYTF,TGTGCCAGCAGCCCCGGGGACATCGGAGGCTACACCTTC
TRBV19,TRBJ2-7,-,15,-,CASSSDPGTTYEQYF,TGTGCCAGTAGTTCCGATCCAGGGACAACCTACGAGCAGTACTTC
TRBV6-5,TRBJ2-7,TRBD2,16,-,CASSYSLAGGLNEQYF,TGTGCCAGCAGTTACAGCCTAGCGGGGGGGCTTAACGAGCAGTACTTC
TRBV9,TRBJ2-1,TRBD1,13,-,CASSLRQGDEQFF,TGTGCCAGCAGCCTCCGACAGGGGGATGAGCAGTTCTTC
TRBV7-7,TRBJ1-2,-,14,-,CASSPLTTGSGYTF,TGTGCCAGCAGCCCCCTGACCACAGGGTCCGGCTACACCTTC
TRBV14,TRBJ2-3,-,14,-,CASSQELAPDTQYF,TGTGCCAGCAGCCAAGAACTAGCCCCAGATACGCAGTATTTT
TRBV5-1,TRBJ2-7,TRBD1,15,-,CASSPRTGGSYEQYF,TGCGCCAGCAGCCCACGGACAGGGGGCTCCTACGAGCAGTACTTC
TRBV6-2/TRBV6-3,TRBJ2-7,TRBD1,14,once,CASSLGQLLYEQYF,TGTGCCAGCAGCTTGGGACAGCTTCTCTACGAGCAGTACTTC
TRBV5-4,TRBJ2-1,TRBD2,16,-,CASSLPAGGDGNEQFF,TGTGCCAGCAGCCTCCCAGCGGGGGGGGATGGAAATGAGCAGTTCTTC
TRBV4-1,TRBJ1-5,-,16,-,CASSQEMGGSNQPQHF,TGCGCCAGCAGCCAAGAGATGGGAGGAAGCAATCAGCCCCAGCATTTT
TRBV30,TRBJ2-5,-,11,-,CASEARGTQYF,TGTGCCTCAGAAGCACGGGGGACCCAGTACTTC
TRBV11-2,TRBJ1-1,-,14,-,CASSLGRQTYEAFF,TGTGCCAGCAGCTTAGGCCGACAGACCTACGAAGCTTTCTTT
TRBV28,TRBJ1-2,-,17,-,CASSFARGRGSGDGYTF,TGTGCCAGCAGTTTCGCAAGGGGTAGGGGCTCAGGAGATGGCTACACCTTC
TRBV5-4,TRBJ1-1,TRBD1,16,-,CASSLPGQGLNTEAFF,TGTGCCAGCAGCCTCCCCGGACAGGGGCTCAACACTGAAGCTTTCTTT
TRBV2,TRBJ2-7,TRBD2,16,-,CASSPTSAADLYEQYF,TGTGCCAGCAGTCCCACTAGCGCGGCAGACCTCTACGAGCAGTACTTC
TRBV28,TRBJ1-2,TRBD1,14,-,CAVRQGTSNYGYTF,TGTGCCGTTCGACAGGGAACCTCTAACTATGGCTACACCTTC
TRBV27,TRBJ1-6,-,11,-,CASSLGGRLHF,TGTGCCAGCAGTTTAGGGGGCCGCCTCCACTTT
TRBV4-1,TRBJ2-7,TRBD2,15,few,CASSQGRTSAYEQYF,TGCGCCAGCAGCCAAGGGAGGACTAGTGCCTACGAGCAGTACTTC
TRBV4-3,TRBJ1-1,TRBD1,15,-,CASSQTWTGNTEAFF,TGCGCCAGCAGCCAAACCTGGACAGGGAACACTGAAGCTTTCTTT
TRBV19,TRBJ2-7,-,13,-,CASSIGEAYEQYF,TGTGCCAGTAGTATAGGGGAGGCCTACGAGCAGTACTTC
TRBV5-6,TRBJ1-5,-,12,few,CASSPGGWPQHF,TGTGCCAGCAGCCCCGGAGGTTGGCCCCAGCATTTT
TRBV6-6,TRBJ2-7,TRBD2,15,-,CASSPVVAGTYEQYF,TGTGCCAGCAGCCCCGTAGTAGCGGGAACCTACGAGCAGTACTTC
TRBV9,TRBJ2-1,-,12,-,CASSEGKGEQFF,TGTGCCAGCAGCGAGGGTAAGGGGGAGCAGTTCTTC
TRBV27,TRBJ2-7,TRBD1,16,-,CASSLSMTGSIHEQYF,TGTGCCAGCAGTTTATCCATGACAGGGAGTATCCACGAGCAGTACTTC
TRBV28,TRBJ2-2,TRBD1,20,-,CASSSFLVPGTDYNTGELFF,TGTGCCAGCAGTTCATTCCTCGTCCCCGGGACAGATTATAACACCGGGGAGCTGTTTTTT